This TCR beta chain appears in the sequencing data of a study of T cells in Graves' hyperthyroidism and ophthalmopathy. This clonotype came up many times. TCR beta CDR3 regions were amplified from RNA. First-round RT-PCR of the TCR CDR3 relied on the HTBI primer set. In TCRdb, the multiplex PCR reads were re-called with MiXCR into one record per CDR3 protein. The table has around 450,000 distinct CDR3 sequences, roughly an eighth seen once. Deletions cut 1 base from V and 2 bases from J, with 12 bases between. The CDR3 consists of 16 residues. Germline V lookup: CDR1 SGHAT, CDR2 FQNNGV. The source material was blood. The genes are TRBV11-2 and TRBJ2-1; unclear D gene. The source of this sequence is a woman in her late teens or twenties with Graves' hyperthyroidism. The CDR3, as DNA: TGTGCCAGCAGCTTAGGGCCAGGAGAGGCCTACAATGAGCAGTTCTTC. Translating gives CASSLGPGEAYNEQFF.